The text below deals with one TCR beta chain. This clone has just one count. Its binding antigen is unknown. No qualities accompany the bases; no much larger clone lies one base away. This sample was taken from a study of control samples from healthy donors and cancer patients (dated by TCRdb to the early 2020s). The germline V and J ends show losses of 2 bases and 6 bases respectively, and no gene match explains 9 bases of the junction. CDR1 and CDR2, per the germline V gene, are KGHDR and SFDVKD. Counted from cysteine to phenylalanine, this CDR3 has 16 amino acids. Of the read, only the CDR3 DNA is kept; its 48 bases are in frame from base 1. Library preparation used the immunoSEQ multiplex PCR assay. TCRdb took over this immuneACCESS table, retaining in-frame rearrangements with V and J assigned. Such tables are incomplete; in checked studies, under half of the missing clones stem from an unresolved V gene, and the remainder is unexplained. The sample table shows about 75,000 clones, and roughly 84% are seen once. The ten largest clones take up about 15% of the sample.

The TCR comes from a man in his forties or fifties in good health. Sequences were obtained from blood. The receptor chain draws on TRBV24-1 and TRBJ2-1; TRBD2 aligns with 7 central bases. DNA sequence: TGTGCCACCAGTGATTCCGGTGGCGGGAGCGGCAATGAGCAGTTCTTC. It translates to CATSDSGGGSGNEQFF.